A selection of T cell receptor beta chains follows, all from one sample in a study of T cell repertoires in cytomegalovirus infection. TCRdb fed the reads into MiXCR, producing one record per CDR3 protein. The sample contains about 260,000 distinct CDR3 sequences, about 13% of which appear only once. Sequenced input: PBMCs. Receptors originate from a human donor in good health (CMV status not recorded). Some clones in this sample may be carry-over from other donors' samples. The CDR3 runs from the conserved cysteine through the conserved F or W. D genes are given only for firm matches. The size entry is marked missing in some rows and otherwise reads once, few, many or a size class.

J gene,V gene,clone size,D gene,CDR3 protein,CDR3 DNA
TRBJ1-5,TRBV27,few,TRBD1,CASSQQGPRGINQPQHF,TGTGCCAGCAGTCAACAGGGGCCTAGAGGGATTAATCAGCCCCAGCATTTT
TRBJ1-1,TRBV5-6,few,.,CASSLGQATTQAFF,TGTGCCAGCAGCTTGGGACAGGCCACCACTCAAGCTTTCTTT
TRBJ1-1,TRBV2,.,.,CASRRLNTEVFF,TGTGCCAGCAGGAGATTGAACACTGAAGTTTTCTTT
TRBJ2-2,TRBV6-6,many,.,CASFRDGGPGELFF,TGTGCCAGCTTCAGGGACGGGGGGCCCGGGGAGCTGTTTTTT
TRBJ2-5,TRBV11-2,few,TRBD1,CASSFRTGGRETQYF,TGTGCCAGCAGCTTCCGGACAGGGGGCAGAGAGACCCAGTACTTC
TRBJ2-5,TRBV28,.,.,CASSFSGGGQETQYF,TGTGCCAGCAGTTTTTCTGGAGGCGGCCAAGAGACCCAGTACTTC
TRBJ2-2,TRBV20-1,.,.,CSARGGAGELFF,TGCAGTGCTAGAGGAGGCGCCGGGGAGCTGTTTTTT
TRBJ1-1,TRBV11-1,many,TRBD1,CASSARTGGNTEAFF,TGTGCCAGCAGCGCGAGGACAGGGGGCAACACTGAAGCTTTCTTT
TRBJ2-3,TRBV7-6,many,TRBD2,CASSRRTSGGDLDADTQYF,TGTGCCAGCAGCCGCCGGACTAGCGGGGGGGACTTAGACGCAGATACGCAGTATTTT
TRBJ1-1,TRBV19,.,.,CASKQEVNTEAFF,TGTGCCAGTAAACAGGAGGTGAACACTGAAGCTTTCTTT
TRBJ2-2,TRBV11-2,many,.,CASSLVTQTGELFF,TGTGCCAGCAGCTTAGTGACCCAAACCGGGGAGCTGTTTTTT
TRBJ2-1,TRBV14,many,.,CASSRLNNEQFF,TGTGCCAGCAGCCGTCTAAACAATGAGCAGTTCTTC
TRBJ2-1,TRBV20-1,.,TRBD1,CSAPRPDRGKYNEQFF,TGCAGTGCCCCGCGTCCGGACAGGGGAAAGTACAATGAGCAGTTCTTC
TRBJ1-4,TRBV28,few,TRBD1,CASSLGGGRNEKLFF,TGTGCCAGCAGTTTAGGAGGGGGCAGGAATGAAAAACTGTTTTTT
TRBJ2-5,TRBV6-2/TRBV6-3,.,TRBD2,CASSYATSGGPGSETQYF,TGTGCCAGCAGTTACGCTACTAGCGGGGGACCCGGGTCGGAGACCCAGTACTTC
TRBJ1-6,TRBV7-2,many,.,CASRDGLVSALHF,TGTGCCAGCAGGGACGGACTGGTTTCAGCCCTCCACTTT
TRBJ2-3,TRBV20-1,.,TRBD2,CSARDPVASGSTDTQYF,TGCAGTGCTAGAGATCCTGTGGCTAGCGGCAGCACAGATACGCAGTATTTT
TRBJ1-6,TRBV28,.,TRBD1,CASKGATGGDYSPLHF,TGTGCCAGCAAGGGGGCTACGGGGGGCGATTATTCACCCCTCCACTTT
TRBJ2-5,TRBV29-1,.,.,CSAKEGAGTQYF,TGCAGTGCTAAAGAGGGCGCGGGGACCCAGTACTTC
TRBJ1-1,TRBV7-9,.,TRBD1,CASSFWSGGVNTEAFF,TGTGCCAGCAGCTTCTGGTCAGGGGGTGTGAACACTGAAGCTTTCTTT
TRBJ2-7,TRBV7-2,many,TRBD2,CASSSRTSGGRSYEQYF,TGTGCCAGCAGCTCAAGGACTAGCGGGGGACGCTCCTACGAGCAGTACTTC
TRBJ2-1,TRBV19,few,TRBD2,CASSTLAGSLNEQFF,TGTGCCAGTAGTACTTTAGCGGGGTCCTTAAATGAGCAGTTCTTC
TRBJ1-6,TRBV7-2,many,.,CASSLVRVGSPLHF,TGTGCCAGCAGCTTAGTGAGGGTAGGATCACCCCTCCACTTT
TRBJ2-7,TRBV6-6,many,.,CASSYGEGGPRGYEQYF,TGTGCCAGCAGTTACGGGGAGGGGGGACCAAGAGGCTACGAGCAGTACTTC
TRBJ1-2,TRBV7-9,many,.,CASSPEGVDYGYTF,TGTGCCAGCAGCCCCGAGGGCGTGGACTATGGCTACACCTTC
TRBJ1-5,TRBV28,many,.,CASSPPGQPQHF,TGTGCCAGCAGTCCTCCGGGCCAGCCCCAGCATTTT
TRBJ2-5,TRBV5-1,.,.,CASSLGGQYQETQYF,TGCGCCAGCAGCTTGGGTGGGCAGTACCAAGAGACCCAGTACTTC
TRBJ2-3,TRBV20-1,few,.,CSAKTITDTQYF,TGCAGTGCCAAGACTATCACAGATACGCAGTATTTT
TRBJ2-1,TRBV7-2,many,.,CASSSSQSPYNEQFF,TGTGCCAGCAGCTCCTCCCAGAGTCCCTACAATGAGCAGTTCTTC